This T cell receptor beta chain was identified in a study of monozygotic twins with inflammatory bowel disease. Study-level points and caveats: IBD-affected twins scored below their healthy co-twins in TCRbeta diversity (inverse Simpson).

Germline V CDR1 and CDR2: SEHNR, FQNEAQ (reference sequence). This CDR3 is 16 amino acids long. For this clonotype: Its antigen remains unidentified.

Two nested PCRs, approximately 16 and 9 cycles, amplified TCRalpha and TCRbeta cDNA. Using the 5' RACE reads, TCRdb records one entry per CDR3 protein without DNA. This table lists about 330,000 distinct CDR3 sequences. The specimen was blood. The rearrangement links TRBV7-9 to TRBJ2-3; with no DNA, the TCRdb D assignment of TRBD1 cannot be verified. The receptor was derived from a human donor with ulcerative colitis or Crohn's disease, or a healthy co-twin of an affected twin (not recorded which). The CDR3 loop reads CASSLLVGSHTDTQYF.